This T cell receptor beta chain emerged from a study of blood T cell repertoires in COVID-19. Looking at the study overall: COVID-19 samples from acute and convalescent phases originated in the United States, Italy and Spain. Nucleic acid was either cDNA or gDNA, and it came from T cells, B-cell-depleted T cells, or PBMCs.

In the authors' workflow: Estimated nucleated cell counts came from reference gene primer amplification. The data were produced by immunoSEQ multiplex PCR, yet TCRdb's version contains in-frame clones alone and is incomplete. V and J calls and clone size are those listed in that table; D and trimming were worked out from the DNA. Of approximately 170,000 clones in the sample, 83% were seen once. The source material was peripheral blood. The receptor was derived from a woman in her 70s who had recovered from COVID-19.

The chain's CDR3 is CASSPRPQGNTEAFF. CDR3 sequence (DNA): TGTGCCAGCAGTCCCCGACCACAGGGGAACACTGAAGCTTTCTTT. The chain carries TRBV27 and TRBJ1-1, with D tentatively TRBD1 (6 bases). This CDR3 region has 15 residues. CDR1 and CDR2 (germline): MNHEY, SMNVEV (reference sequence). V was cut by 5 bases and J by 1 base, with 14 bases left in between.